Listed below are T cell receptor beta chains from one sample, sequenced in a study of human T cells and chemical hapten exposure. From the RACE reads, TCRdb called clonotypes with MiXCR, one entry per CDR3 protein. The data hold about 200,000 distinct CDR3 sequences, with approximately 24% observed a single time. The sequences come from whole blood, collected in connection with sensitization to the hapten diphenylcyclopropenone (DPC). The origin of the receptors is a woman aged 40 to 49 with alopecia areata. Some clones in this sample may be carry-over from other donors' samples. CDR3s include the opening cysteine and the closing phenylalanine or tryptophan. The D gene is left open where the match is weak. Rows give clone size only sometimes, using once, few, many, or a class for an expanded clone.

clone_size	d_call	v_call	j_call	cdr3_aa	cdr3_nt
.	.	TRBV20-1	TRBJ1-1	CSAGIPGRNTEAFF	TGCAGTGCCGGAATCCCGGGACGAAACACTGAAGCTTTCTTT
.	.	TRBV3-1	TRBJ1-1	CASSPRPVTADTEAFF	TGTGCCAGCAGCCCCCGACCGGTCACCGCGGACACTGAAGCTTTCTTT
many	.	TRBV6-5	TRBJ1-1	CASSYGVRYTEAFF	TGTGCCAGCAGTTACGGAGTCAGGTACACTGAAGCTTTCTTT
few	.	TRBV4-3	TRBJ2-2	CASSQGLLGLYRENTGELFF	TGCGCCAGCAGCCAAGGCCTTCTGGGCCTTTACAGGGAAAACACCGGGGAGCTGTTTTTT
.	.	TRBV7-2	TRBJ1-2	CASSSSGFYGYTF	TGTGCCAGCAGCTCCAGTGGTTTCTATGGCTACACCTTC
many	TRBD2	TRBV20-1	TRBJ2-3	CSASSTSGRKPFTDTQYF	TGCAGTGCTAGCTCTACTAGCGGGAGAAAACCTTTCACAGATACGCAGTATTTT
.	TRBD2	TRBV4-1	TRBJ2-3	CASSQRLGLAGATDTQYF	TGCGCCAGCAGCCAGAGACTTGGACTAGCGGGAGCCACAGATACGCAGTATTTT
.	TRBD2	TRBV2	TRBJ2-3	CASSDSGGVRDTQYF	TGTGCCAGCAGTGACAGCGGGGGGGTGCGTGATACGCAGTATTTT
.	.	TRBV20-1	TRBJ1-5	CSALRRGLQPQHF	TGCAGTGCTCTAAGACGGGGACTTCAGCCCCAGCATTTT
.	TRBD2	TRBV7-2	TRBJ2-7	CASSSTSGRREQYF	TGTGCCAGCAGCTCGACTAGCGGGAGAAGGGAGCAGTACTTC
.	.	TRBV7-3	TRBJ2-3	CASSLTYTSRRDTQYF	TGTGCCAGCAGCCTGACCTATACTAGCCGGCGAGATACGCAGTATTTT
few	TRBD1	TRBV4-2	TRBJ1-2	CASSQDTDREPYGYTF	TGTGCCAGCAGCCAAGATACGGACAGGGAACCCTATGGCTACACCTTC
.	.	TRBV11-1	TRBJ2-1	CASSSGLPNEQFF	TGTGCCAGCAGCTCGGGTCTTCCCAATGAGCAGTTCTTC
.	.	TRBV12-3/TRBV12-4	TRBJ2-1	CSVASSYNEQFF	TGTTCCGTAGCAAGCTCCTACAATGAGCAGTTCTTC
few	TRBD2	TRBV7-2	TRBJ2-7	CASSSTSGNYEQYF	TGTGCCAGCAGCTCGACTAGCGGGAACTACGAGCAGTACTTC
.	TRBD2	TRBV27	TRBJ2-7	CASSLISGMLLYEQYF	TGTGCCAGCAGCCTTATTAGCGGGATGCTCCTCTACGAGCAGTACTTC
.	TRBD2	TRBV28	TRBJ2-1	CAGSGRPHNEQFF	TGTGCCGGAAGCGGGAGGCCTCACAATGAGCAGTTCTTC
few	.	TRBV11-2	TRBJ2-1	CASSLETGFRYEQFF	TGTGCCAGCAGCTTAGAGACGGGATTTCGGTATGAGCAGTTCTTC
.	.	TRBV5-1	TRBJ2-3	CASRPNPRGEVTQYF	TGCGCCAGCAGGCCGAATCCGCGCGGAGAGGTTACGCAGTATTTT
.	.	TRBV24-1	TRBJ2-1	CATSDFSGAGHNEQFF	TGTGCCACCAGTGATTTTTCGGGGGCCGGTCACAATGAGCAGTTCTTC
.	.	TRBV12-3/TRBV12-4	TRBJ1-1	CASSSGILRTEAFF	TGTGCCAGCAGTTCAGGGATTCTTAGAACTGAAGCTTTCTTT
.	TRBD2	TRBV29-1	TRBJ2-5	CSVEPAGARTQYF	TGCAGCGTTGAACCAGCGGGAGCTCGGACCCAGTACTTC
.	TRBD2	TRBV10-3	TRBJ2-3	CAINGGGSTDTQYF	TGTGCCATCAACGGCGGGGGAAGCACAGATACGCAGTATTTT
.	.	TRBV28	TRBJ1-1	CASTPLGGTEAFF	TGTGCCAGCACCCCTCTGGGGGGCACTGAAGCTTTCTTT
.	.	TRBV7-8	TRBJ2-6	CASSSLGQSGANVLTF	TGTGCCAGCAGCTCCCTAGGACAGTCTGGGGCCAACGTCCTGACTTTC
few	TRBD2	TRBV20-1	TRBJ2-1	CSARNLAVSYNEQFF	TGCAGTGCTAGAAACCTAGCGGTGAGCTACAATGAGCAGTTCTTC
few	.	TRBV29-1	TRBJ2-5	CSVDNGAPQETQYF	TGCAGCGTTGACAACGGAGCCCCACAAGAGACCCAGTACTTC
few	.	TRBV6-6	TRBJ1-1	CAIMSLMNTEAFF	TGTGCCATCATGAGCCTCATGAACACTGAAGCTTTCTTT
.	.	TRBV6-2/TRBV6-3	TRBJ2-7	CASSADYISYEQYF	TGTGCCAGCAGCGCTGACTATATCTCCTACGAGCAGTACTTC
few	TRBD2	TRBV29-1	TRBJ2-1	CSVGTSYYNEQFF	TGCAGCGTTGGGACTAGCTACTACAATGAGCAGTTCTTC
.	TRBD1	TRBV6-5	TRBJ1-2	CASSLQADRAYGYTF	TGTGCCAGCAGCTTACAGGCAGACAGGGCCTATGGCTACACCTTC
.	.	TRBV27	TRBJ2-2	CASSLRPTVEAGELFF	TGTGCCAGCAGTTTAAGACCGACAGTCGAGGCCGGGGAGCTGTTTTTT
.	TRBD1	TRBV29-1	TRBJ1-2	CSVGTGGVLGYTF	TGCAGCGTTGGGACAGGGGGGGTGCTTGGCTACACCTTC
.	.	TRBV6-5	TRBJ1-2	CASSYSRTDPYGYTF	TGTGCCAGCAGTTACTCGAGGACAGACCCCTATGGCTACACCTTC
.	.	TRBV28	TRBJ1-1	CASTPKRILNTEAFF	TGTGCCAGCACCCCAAAGAGGATTTTGAACACTGAAGCTTTCTTT
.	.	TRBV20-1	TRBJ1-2	CSAKTSAYGYTF	TGCAGTGCTAAAACGTCCGCCTATGGCTACACCTTC
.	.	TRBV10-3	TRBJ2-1	CAIHDEQFF	TGTGCCATCCACGATGAGCAGTTCTTC
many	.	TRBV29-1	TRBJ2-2	CSVEKGNTGELFF	TGCAGCGTTGAAAAGGGGAACACCGGGGAGCTGTTTTTT
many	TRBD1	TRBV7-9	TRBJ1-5	CASSPTGVQPQHF	TGTGCCAGCAGCCCAACAGGGGTCCAGCCCCAGCATTTT
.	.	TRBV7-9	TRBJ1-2	CASSATGPYGYTF	TGTGCCAGCAGCGCCACAGGGCCCTATGGCTACACCTTC
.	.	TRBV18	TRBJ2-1	CASSPYRDTRYNEQFF	TGTGCCAGCTCACCATACCGGGACACCCGCTACAATGAGCAGTTCTTC
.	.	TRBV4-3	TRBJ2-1	CASSPSAGYNEQFF	TGCGCCAGCAGCCCTTCCGCGGGATACAATGAGCAGTTCTTC
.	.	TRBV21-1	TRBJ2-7	CASSKAQGQGASYEQYF	TGTGCCAGCAGCAAAGCTCAGGGACAGGGAGCCTCCTACGAGCAGTACTTC
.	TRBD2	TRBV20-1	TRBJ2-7	CSARPPGLAATYEQYF	TGCAGTGCTAGGCCTCCGGGACTAGCTGCCACCTACGAGCAGTACTTC
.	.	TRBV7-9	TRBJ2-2	CASTRGGAGRTGELFF	TGTGCCAGCACCCGAGGTGGGGCAGGGAGAACCGGGGAGCTGTTTTTT
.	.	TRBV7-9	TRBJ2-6	CASSLAGVADSGANVLTF	TGTGCCAGCAGCTTAGCAGGGGTCGCGGACTCTGGGGCCAACGTCCTGACTTTC
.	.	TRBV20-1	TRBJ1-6	CSARETGTASSPLHF	TGCAGTGCTAGAGAGACCGGGACGGCATCTTCACCCCTCCACTTT
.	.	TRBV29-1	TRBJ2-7	CSVATGSRRYEQYF	TGCAGCGTGGCCACAGGTTCCCGGCGCTACGAGCAGTACTTC
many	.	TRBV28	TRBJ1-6	CASSLTQSPLHF	TGTGCCAGCAGTTTAACCCAGTCACCCCTCCACTTT
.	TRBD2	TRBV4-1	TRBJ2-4	CASSQAPEQGTSVSAKNIQYF	TGCGCCAGCAGCCAAGCTCCGGAACAGGGGACTAGCGTCTCAGCCAAAAACATTCAGTACTTC
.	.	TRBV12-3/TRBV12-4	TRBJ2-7	CASSSYYEQYF	TGTGCCAGCAGTTCCTACTACGAGCAGTACTTC
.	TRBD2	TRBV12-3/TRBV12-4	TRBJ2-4	CASSKLAGAYIQYF	TGTGCCAGCAGTAAACTAGCGGGAGCGTACATTCAGTACTTC
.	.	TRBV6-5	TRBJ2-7	CASTPAGAYEQYF	TGTGCCAGCACTCCGGCAGGGGCCTACGAGCAGTACTTC
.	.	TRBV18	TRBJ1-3	CASSTGSSGNTIYF	TGTGCCAGCTCTACAGGGAGCTCTGGAAACACCATATATTTT
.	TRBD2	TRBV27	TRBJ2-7	CASSSGVSAGGPAEQYF	TGTGCCAGCAGTTCGGGGGTATCGGCGGGAGGGCCTGCCGAGCAGTACTTC
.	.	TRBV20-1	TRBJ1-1	CSAASRGHGAFF	TGCAGTGCTGCTAGCCGGGGGCACGGCGCTTTCTTT
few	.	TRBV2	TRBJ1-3	CASSSLVESGNTIYF	TGTGCCAGCAGTTCCCTAGTGGAATCTGGAAACACCATATATTTT
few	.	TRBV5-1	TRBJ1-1	CASSLGGPDTEAFF	TGCGCCAGCAGCTTGGGGGGCCCGGACACTGAAGCTTTCTTT
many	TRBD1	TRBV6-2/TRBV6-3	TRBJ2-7	CASRPIDRAIYEQYF	TGTGCCAGCAGGCCGATAGACAGGGCCATCTACGAGCAGTACTTC